This T cell receptor beta chain is from a study of immune heterogeneity within non-small cell lung tumors. Looking at the study overall: Of the tumors, a few were squamous cell, about ten non-squamous, and 1 not otherwise specified.

Samples each supplied 600 ng of bulk tumor genomic DNA as template. Several biopsies were collected from each primary tumor during surgery. They were spaced as far apart as possible within the tumor mass. The study enrolled patients with untreated, newly diagnosed non-small cell lung cancer who underwent curative surgery. It was with 32 V and 13 J primers that multiplex PCR amplified TCR beta CDR3. TCRdb called the multiplex PCR reads again in MiXCR, with one record for every CDR3 protein. The table shows 9,000 to 10,000 distinct CDR3 sequences, with 30% to 35% occurring only once. This clonotype occurred many times. Trimming removed 3 bases from V and 4 bases from J; junction bases left unmatched: 10. This CDR3 comprises 16 residues. Germline CDR1 KGHSH, CDR2 LQKENI.

The sequenced sample consisted of lung tumor tissue. The chain links TRBV18 to TRBJ2-5; the match to TRBD2 covers 8 bases. The TCR was taken from a man aged 55 to 69 with non-small cell lung cancer. CDR3 amino acids: CASSPPQRTSLETQYF. The CDR3 DNA is TGTGCCAGCTCACCCCCCCAACGGACTAGCTTAGAGACCCAGTACTTC.